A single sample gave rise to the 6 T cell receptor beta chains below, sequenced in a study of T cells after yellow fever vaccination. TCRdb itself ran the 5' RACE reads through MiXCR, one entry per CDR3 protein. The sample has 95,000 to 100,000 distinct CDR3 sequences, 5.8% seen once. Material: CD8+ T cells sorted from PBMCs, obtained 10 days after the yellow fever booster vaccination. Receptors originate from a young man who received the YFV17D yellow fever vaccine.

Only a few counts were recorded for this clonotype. The CDR3 region is CASSLGTSGGDEQYF. The CDR3, as DNA: TGTGCCAGCAGCTTGGGGACTAGCGGGGGGGACGAGCAGTACTTC. The chain recombines TRBV7-2 with TRBJ2-7, with 16 bases matching TRBD2. With V trimmed by 3 bases and J by 5 bases, 1 base remained unmatched. Germline lookup yields CDR1 SGHTA and CDR2 FQGNSA. The CDR3 contains 15 residues.

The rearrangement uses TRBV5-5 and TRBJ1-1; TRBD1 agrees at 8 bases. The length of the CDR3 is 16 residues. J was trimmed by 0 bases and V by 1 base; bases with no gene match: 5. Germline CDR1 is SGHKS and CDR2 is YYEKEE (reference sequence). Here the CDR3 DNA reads TGTGCCAGCAGCTTGTTGGGACAGGTCATGAACACTGAAGCTTTCTTT. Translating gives CASSLLGQVMNTEAFF.

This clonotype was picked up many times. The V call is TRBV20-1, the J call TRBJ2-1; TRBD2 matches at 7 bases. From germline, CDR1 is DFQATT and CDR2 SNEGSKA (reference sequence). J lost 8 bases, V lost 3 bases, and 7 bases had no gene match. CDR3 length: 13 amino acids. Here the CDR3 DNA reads TGCAGTGCTAGGTTCCGGGGGGACCATGAGCAGTTCTTC. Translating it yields CSARFRGDHEQFF.

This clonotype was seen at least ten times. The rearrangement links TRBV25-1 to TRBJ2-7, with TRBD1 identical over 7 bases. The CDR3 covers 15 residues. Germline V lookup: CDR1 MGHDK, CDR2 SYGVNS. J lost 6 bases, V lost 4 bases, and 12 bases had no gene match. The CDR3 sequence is CASSGDRMDLGEQYF. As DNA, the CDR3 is TGTGCCAGCAGTGGGGACAGAATGGACTTGGGCGAGCAGTACTTC.

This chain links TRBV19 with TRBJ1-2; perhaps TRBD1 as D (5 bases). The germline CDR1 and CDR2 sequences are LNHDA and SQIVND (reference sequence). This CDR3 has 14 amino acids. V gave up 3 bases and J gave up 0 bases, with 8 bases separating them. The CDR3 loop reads CASSIQGANYGYTF. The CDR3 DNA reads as TGTGCCAGTAGTATCCAGGGAGCTAACTATGGCTACACCTTC.

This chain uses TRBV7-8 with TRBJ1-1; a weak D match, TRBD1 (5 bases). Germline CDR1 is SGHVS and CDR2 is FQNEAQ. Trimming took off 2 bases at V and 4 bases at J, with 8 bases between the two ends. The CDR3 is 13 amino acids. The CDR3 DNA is TGTGCCAGCAGCTTAAGGGGATTCACTGAAGCTTTCTTT. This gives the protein CASSLRGFTEAFF.